The present entry profiles one T cell receptor (beta chain) with its context. This clone was observed a few times. The target of this receptor is not known. No base-level quality is on record; no much larger clone is a single base apart. This specimen comes from a study of beta chain features in type 1 diabetes (dated by TCRdb to 2017 to 2018). The study in broad terms: Patients and healthy donors did not differ in mean age, gender distribution, total cell number or subset yield. Across all samples, approximately 100 million sorted cells were examined, and cell number per subset correlated strongly with RNA yield. In the study, recently diagnosed type 1 diabetes patients and matched healthy donors were compared on the TCRB repertoires of their sorted circulating CD4+ T cell subsets. Naive and central memory subsets were obtained from all 30 or so donors, but regulatory and stem cell-like memory subsets were isolated from only 8 patients and 8 healthy donors.

The entire amount of isolated RNA was reverse transcribed using the High Capacity cDNA Reverse Transcription Kit, so the sequenced TCRB transcripts were expressed ones. Deep immunoSEQ sequencing was performed on naive, central memory and regulatory T cell samples, with an average of around 3.4 million total reads per sample. Sorted cells were lysed in RLT buffer, and RNA was extracted using DNase-treated RNeasy Micro or Mini kits according to cell number. Each cell subset was processed on its own to prevent cross-contamination, while patient and healthy donor samples were processed together. The immunoSEQ multiplex PCR was used to amplify TCRB sequences from cDNA, yielding 87-bp fragments that span the CDR3 region. Sequencing of the amplicons was done on the Illumina HiSeq platform. The paper's data handling went like this. PCR bias was corrected computationally using synthetic template baselines, and reads within Hamming distance 2 were collapsed, with unmergeable singletons discarded. By aligning reads against IMGT, V, D and J genes, CDR3 length, and insertions or deletions at six rearrangement sites were assigned. Within each subset, clonotype counts were normalized to sorted cell number, after which true diversity and Gini coefficients were computed with the tcR R package. Repertoire sharing was quantified using the overlap coefficient calculated on TCRB nucleotide sequences. Out-of-frame TCRB sequences from naive cells were analyzed to stand in for the pre-selection repertoire. This is the immuneACCESS table as TCRdb keeps it, with only in-frame sequences that have V and J called. A part of the clones is gone; compared with another copy, unresolved V genes explain less than half, and the rest is unexplained. The D gene and trimming were derived from the DNA, and the V and J assignments and clone size from that table. This sample gives 200,000 to 300,000 clones in total; approximately 20% of them show up just once. Around 0.028% of the sample comes from the top ten.

Spanning cysteine to phenylalanine, the CDR3 consists of 14 amino acids. CDR3 DNA only is kept here, 42 bases in frame from base 1. CDR1 and CDR2 are read off the germline V gene as SQVTM and ANQGSEA. V drops 5 bases and J drops 6 bases, leaving 19 bases in between. A single peripheral blood draw of about 120 mL on average was collected from each donor into heparinised tubes. A BD FACSAria II was used to sort naive, central memory, regulatory and stem cell-like memory CD4+ T cells with a panel that included CD45RO, CCR7, CD25, CD127, CD95 and CD27. Every sorted population had a purity above 95%. PBMCs were isolated right away by Lymphoprep density gradient centrifugation and were stained directly, without culture. So that batch effects would be minimized, each experiment stained and sorted samples in pairs, pairing one healthy donor with one patient. Broader findings and caveats from the paper: Patients with type 1 diabetes made fewer insertions and deleted more nucleotides at VDJ recombination sites, implying thymic rearrangement abnormalities. Shorter templates might have been favored by PCR, but patient and control samples were amplified and corrected together, so both groups would have been affected equally by any skew. Because cDNA was sequenced instead of genomic DNA, highly expressing activated cells could be over-represented, though the groups showed no difference in activation or CD3 levels. A moderate but significant shortening of TCRB CDR3 length was observed in type 1 diabetes patients in all four CD4+ subsets. Naive, central memory and regulatory TCRB repertoires appeared more similar among patients than among healthy donors. Because small numbers of individuals were included in the HLA sub-analyses, any influence of HLA type on TCRB rearrangement was left unresolved.

The sequenced sample consisted of naive CD4+ T cells from blood. The cell subset or site label, as the study defines it: true naive CD4+ T cells. This clonotype originated in a woman aged 40 to 55 with type 1 diabetes. This receptor chain uses TRBV29-1 and TRBJ1-1; the D gene remains uncertain. The CDR3 sequence is CSVLSLLASPEAFF. Here is the DNA: TGCAGCGTTTTATCTCTCTTGGCTAGCCCTGAAGCTTTCTTT.